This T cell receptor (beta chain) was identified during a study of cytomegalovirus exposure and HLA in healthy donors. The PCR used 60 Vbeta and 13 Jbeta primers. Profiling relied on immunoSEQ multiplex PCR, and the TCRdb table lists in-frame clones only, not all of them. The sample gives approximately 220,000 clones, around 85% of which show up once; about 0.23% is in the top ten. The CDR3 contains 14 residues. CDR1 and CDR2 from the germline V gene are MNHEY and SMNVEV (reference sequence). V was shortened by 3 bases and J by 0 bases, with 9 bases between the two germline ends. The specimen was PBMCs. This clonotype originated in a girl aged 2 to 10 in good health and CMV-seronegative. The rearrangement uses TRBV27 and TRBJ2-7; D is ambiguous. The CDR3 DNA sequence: TGTGCCAGCAGTTTTTCGTACGGCTCCTACGAGCAGTACTTC. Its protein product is CASSFSYGSYEQYF.